The rows below give T cell receptor beta chains drawn from one sample of a study of shared clonotypes between healthy human individuals. Clones were read by immunoSEQ multiplex PCR, and TCRdb kept only the in-frame ones, dropping some. The sample lists 550,000 to 600,000 clones; around 78% were seen once. The sequencing input was PBMCs. These receptors were obtained from a woman aged 40 to 50 in good health. Some clones in this sample may be carry-over from other donors' samples. Both conserved end residues are trimmed from each CDR3. D genes are given only for firm matches. Not all rows give a size; the values are once, few, many and, for expanded clones, a class.

D: .
length: 12
V: TRBV5-1
size: .
J: TRBJ1-4
CDR3: ASSQETTNEKLF

D: .
length: 15
V: TRBV5-1
size: once
J: TRBJ2-7
CDR3: ASSLAAVYRDSYEQY

D: TRBD2
length: 12
V: TRBV5-4
size: .
J: TRBJ2-1
CDR3: ASSSGTSGEEQF

D: .
length: 13
V: TRBV29-1
size: once
J: TRBJ2-1
CDR3: SVEDRAGLYNEQF

D: .
length: 13
V: TRBV7-2
size: .
J: TRBJ1-2
CDR3: ASSSPRGGYYGYT

D: TRBD2
length: 13
V: TRBV19
size: .
J: TRBJ2-5
CDR3: ASSRERGAGETQY

D: .
length: 14
V: TRBV7-2
size: .
J: TRBJ2-1
CDR3: ASRPVGGVAYNEQF

D: .
length: 11
V: TRBV6-5
size: .
J: TRBJ2-7
CDR3: ASSPGPNYEQY

D: .
length: 13
V: TRBV9
size: .
J: TRBJ2-2
CDR3: ASSVGTSQTGELF

D: .
length: 13
V: TRBV5-4
size: .
J: TRBJ2-2
CDR3: ASSSPDMNTGELF

D: .
length: 12
V: TRBV28
size: few
J: TRBJ2-7
CDR3: ASRPGGSTYEQY

D: .
length: 13
V: TRBV30
size: .
J: TRBJ2-6
CDR3: AWGRLYSGANVLT

D: .
length: 13
V: TRBV11-3
size: .
J: TRBJ2-2
CDR3: ASSLVGGNTGELF

D: .
length: 11
V: TRBV5-1
size: .
J: TRBJ2-7
CDR3: ASSLEYALEQY

D: TRBD2
length: 14
V: TRBV5-1
size: .
J: .
CDR3: ASSPTTSGRSYEQY

D: TRBD1
length: 13
V: TRBV19
size: .
J: TRBJ2-3
CDR3: ASKTRQGIGDTQY

D: TRBD2
length: 12
V: TRBV15
size: .
J: TRBJ2-1
CDR3: ATSREELANEQF

D: TRBD1
length: 13
V: TRBV7-9
size: .
J: TRBJ1-2
CDR3: ASSLGDRANYGYT

D: .
length: 13
V: TRBV5-1
size: .
J: TRBJ1-1
CDR3: ASSFNQGSDTEAF

D: .
length: 14
V: TRBV10-3
size: .
J: TRBJ2-7
CDR3: AISEIRQTLSYEQY

D: .
length: 11
V: TRBV29-1
size: .
J: TRBJ1-4
CDR3: SVNVGANEKLF

D: .
length: 13
V: TRBV27
size: .
J: TRBJ1-1
CDR3: ASSLDFRGNTEAF

D: TRBD2
length: 11
V: TRBV28
size: .
J: TRBJ2-7
CDR3: ASRASGTYEQY

D: .
length: 9
V: TRBV18
size: few
J: TRBJ1-2
CDR3: ASSPDYGYT

D: TRBD2
length: 11
V: TRBV11-2
size: .
J: TRBJ2-7
CDR3: ASGGGRSYEQY

D: TRBD1
length: 13
V: TRBV5-1
size: .
J: TRBJ2-2
CDR3: ASSSQTGGTGELF

D: .
length: 15
V: TRBV27
size: .
J: TRBJ2-7
CDR3: ASSPGWDWGSSYEQY

D: .
length: 13
V: TRBV6-6
size: many
J: TRBJ2-3
CDR3: ASSYQQRAPDTQY

D: .
length: 13
V: TRBV27
size: .
J: TRBJ2-1
CDR3: ASRQGTLGYNEQF

D: TRBD2
length: 13
V: TRBV18
size: .
J: TRBJ2-1
CDR3: ASQDSGRSYNEQF

D: .
length: 12
V: TRBV4-2
size: .
J: TRBJ2-1
CDR3: ASASVGAYNEQF

D: TRBD2
length: 12
V: TRBV29-1
size: .
J: TRBJ2-1
CDR3: SVDSGRNYNEQF

D: .
length: 11
V: TRBV18
size: .
J: TRBJ2-5
CDR3: ASSGRGGETQY

D: TRBD2
length: 14
V: TRBV5-1
size: many
J: TRBJ2-5
CDR3: ASSWRGAGDGETQY

D: TRBD2
length: 14
V: TRBV7-2
size: .
J: TRBJ2-3
CDR3: ASSLRTSGSVVTQY

D: TRBD2
length: 20
V: TRBV4-1
size: .
J: TRBJ2-1
CDR3: ASSLRQGSGLAGSRSYNEQF

D: TRBD1
length: 13
V: TRBV5-1
size: .
J: TRBJ1-1
CDR3: ASSLEGTGVTEAF

D: .
length: 12
V: TRBV7-2
size: .
J: TRBJ2-7
CDR3: ASSPRGYSYEQY

D: TRBD1
length: 13
V: TRBV6-5
size: .
J: TRBJ2-7
CDR3: ASRSIGDRVNEQY

D: TRBD2
length: 13
V: TRBV5-4
size: .
J: TRBJ2-1
CDR3: ASSLGGTSGNQQF

D: .
length: 12
V: TRBV11-2
size: .
J: TRBJ2-7
CDR3: ASSPSRDRSEQY

D: .
length: 13
V: TRBV5-5
size: .
J: TRBJ1-5
CDR3: ASSLAGFSNQPQH

D: .
length: 11
V: TRBV7-3
size: .
J: TRBJ2-3
CDR3: ASGPTSTDTQY

D: TRBD1
length: 14
V: TRBV2
size: .
J: TRBJ1-5
CDR3: ASSTGGPASNQPQH

D: .
length: 10
V: TRBV6-6
size: many
J: TRBJ2-6
CDR3: ATFSGANVLT

D: TRBD2
length: 16
V: TRBV7-8
size: .
J: TRBJ2-2
CDR3: ASSLRSSGSLNTGELF

D: .
length: 12
V: TRBV6-5
size: .
J: TRBJ2-5
CDR3: ASSGLGGGETQY

D: .
length: 10
V: TRBV7-9
size: few
J: TRBJ2-1
CDR3: ASSQPMDEQF

D: .
length: 12
V: TRBV30
size: .
J: TRBJ2-7
CDR3: AWSGGTPSYEQY

D: TRBD1
length: 13
V: TRBV2
size: .
J: TRBJ1-2
CDR3: ASSETPGQGYGYT

D: TRBD1
length: 11
V: TRBV6-5
size: once
J: TRBJ1-1
CDR3: ASRRGRRTEAF

D: TRBD2
length: 13
V: TRBV6-6
size: .
J: TRBJ2-2
CDR3: ASSDLAGGPGELF

D: TRBD1
length: 14
V: TRBV4-1
size: .
J: TRBJ2-1
CDR3: ASSRPGQGIYNEQF

D: .
length: 18
V: TRBV7-6
size: .
J: TRBJ1-3
CDR3: ASSLKSGGIGSTSGNTIY

D: .
length: 12
V: TRBV28
size: .
J: TRBJ2-6
CDR3: ASSLWSGANVLT

D: .
length: 12
V: TRBV27
size: .
J: TRBJ2-3
CDR3: ASLSTWSTDAQY

D: .
length: 11
V: TRBV5-1
size: .
J: TRBJ2-1
CDR3: ASSSILGDEQF

D: .
length: 12
V: TRBV6-6
size: .
J: TRBJ2-3
CDR3: ASSPPGSTDTQY

D: TRBD1
length: 12
V: TRBV6-5
size: once
J: TRBJ1-2
CDR3: ASSPTGTNYGYT